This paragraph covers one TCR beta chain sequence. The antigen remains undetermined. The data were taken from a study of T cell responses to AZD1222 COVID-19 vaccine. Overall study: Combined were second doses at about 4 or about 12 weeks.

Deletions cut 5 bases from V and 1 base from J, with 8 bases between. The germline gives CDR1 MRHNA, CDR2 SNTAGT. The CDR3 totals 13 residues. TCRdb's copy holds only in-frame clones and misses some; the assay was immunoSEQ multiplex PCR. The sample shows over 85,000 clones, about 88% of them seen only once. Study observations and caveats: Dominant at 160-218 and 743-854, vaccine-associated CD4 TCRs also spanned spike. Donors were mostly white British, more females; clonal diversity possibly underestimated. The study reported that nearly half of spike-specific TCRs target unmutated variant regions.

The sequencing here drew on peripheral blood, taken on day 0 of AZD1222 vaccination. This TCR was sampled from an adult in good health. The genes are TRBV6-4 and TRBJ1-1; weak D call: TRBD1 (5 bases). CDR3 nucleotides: TGTGCCAGCAGTCTAGACAGGAACACTGAAGCTTTCTTT. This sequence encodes CASSLDRNTEAFF.